The 4 T cell receptor beta chains in this list originate from one sample, sequenced in a study of beta chain features in type 1 diabetes. The authors reverse transcribed all of the isolated RNA, so sequencing captured expressed TCRB transcripts. Profiling relied on immunoSEQ multiplex PCR, and the TCRdb table lists in-frame clones only, not all of them. The top ten clones hold less than 0.45% of a sample with around 340,000 clones, less than 9.5% of them seen once. Sequenced: central memory CD4+ T cells from blood. The receptors here all came from a woman between 18 and 29 years old in good health.

This clone turned up a few times. The same CDR3 is also encoded by other DNA sequences in this sample. The chain employs TRBV15 and TRBJ2-5; D not certain. V was clipped by 0 bases and J by 5 bases, with 7 bases between them. The CDR3 loop spans 13 amino acids. CDR1 LNHNV and CDR2 YYDKDF come from the germline V gene (reference sequence). Here the CDR3 DNA reads TGTGCCACCAGCAGAGATCCCTTGGAGACCCAGTACTTC. It is translated as CATSRDPLETQYF.

This clone was detected a few times. The CDR3: CASSVQLVGTTEQFF. Here the CDR3 DNA reads TGTGCCAGCAGTGTGCAATTAGTAGGAACAACTGAGCAGTTCTTC. The chain uses TRBV6-6 and TRBJ2-1; D remains unclear. Germline lookup yields CDR1 MNHNY and CDR2 SVGAGI (reference sequence). V lost 5 bases, J lost 9 bases, and 20 bases lay in between. There are 15 residues in the CDR3.

The table lists this clone with a few counts. The chain links TRBV29-1 to TRBJ2-1, with 7 bases aligning to TRBD1. Germline V gene lookup returns CDR1 SQVTM and CDR2 ANQGSEA. J was trimmed by 1 base and V by 4 bases; bases with no gene match: 16. The CDR3 covers 18 residues. The CDR3 coding sequence is TGCAGCGTTGGGTTGAGGGCGCAGACAGGGCGATCCTACAATGAGCAGTTCTTC. Translating gives CSVGLRAQTGRSYNEQFF.

This chain links TRBV5-1 with TRBJ2-3; 11 bases line up with TRBD2. V was clipped by 4 bases and J by 6 bases; unmatched bases: 7. The CDR3 spans 15 residues. Germline loops: CDR1 SGHRS, CDR2 YFSETQ. CDR3 coding DNA: TGCGCCAGCAGCGTTACCGGGACTAGCGGCGATACGCAGTATTTT. Amino acids: CASSVTGTSGDTQYF.